A single sample is the source of the 6 T cell receptor beta chains below, sequenced in a study of shared clonotypes between healthy human individuals. The table came from immunoSEQ multiplex PCR; TCRdb's copy has only in-frame clones and leaves some out. The sample carries millions of clones, 95% recorded once. Material for sequencing was naive CD4+ T cells sorted from blood. Stated subset: CD45RA+ positively selected. The receptor source for this set is a man aged 18 to 35 in good health.

The chain carries TRBV5-1 and TRBJ1-3, with TRBD1 matching over 8 bases. Trimming cost V 0 bases and J 4 bases; bases outside gene matches: 12. The CDR3 sequence is 18 residues long. The germline V gene has CDR1 SGHRS and CDR2 YFSETQ. The CDR3 coding sequence is TGCGCCAGCAGCTTGGAGGGACAGGAAGGCTCCTTGGGAAACACCATATATTTT. Protein sequence: CASSLEGQEGSLGNTIYF.

V gene TRBV30 combines with J gene TRBJ2-7, with 10 bases matching TRBD1. The germline V gene has CDR1 GTSNPN and CDR2 SVGIG (reference sequence). J lost 5 bases, V lost 3 bases, and 7 bases had no gene match. The CDR3 is 14 residues long. The CDR3 is CAWRGDRGLNEQYF. For the CDR3, the DNA is TGTGCCTGGAGGGGCGACAGGGGGCTGAACGAGCAGTACTTC.

Written as DNA, the CDR3 is TGCAGCGCACCAACTGGACTCCCCGGGGGGACCCAGTACTTC. It codes for CSAPTGLPGGTQYF. The rearrangement joins TRBV29-1 to TRBJ2-5; maybe TRBD2 (6 bases). Trimming took 7 bases from V and 7 from J, leaving 22 bases between them. The CDR3 is 14 residues long. The germline V gene has CDR1 SQVTM and CDR2 ANQGSEA.

This clone was seen a single time. V and J are TRBV6-1 and TRBJ2-7; 10 bases line up with TRBD2. This CDR3 is built from 15 residues. Germline lookup yields CDR1 MNHNS and CDR2 SASEGT. V dropped 5 bases and J dropped 5; count of bases not matched to a gene: 9. The CDR3 DNA follows: TGTGCCAGCAGTACCCCCGGGACTAGCGTGAACGAGCAGTACTTC. Its translation is CASSTPGTSVNEQYF.

This clone was counted once. The chain links TRBV11-2 to TRBJ2-1; TRBD1 might be the D (6 bases). The CDR3 extends over 15 amino acids. From germline, CDR1 is SGHAT and CDR2 FQNNGV. With 3 bases removed from V and 6 bases from J, the gap between germline ends came to 15 bases. CDR3 protein: CASSFAGAISNEQFF. The CDR3 region has the DNA TGTGCCAGCAGCTTCGCAGGGGCGATAAGCAATGAGCAGTTCTTC.

The V and J genes are TRBV11-2 and TRBJ1-1; no clear D. Trimming shortened V by 1 base and J by 8 bases, and 8 bases separated the two germline ends. Germline V gene data show CDR1 as SGHAT and CDR2 as FQNNGV. The CDR3 is 12 residues long. In nucleotides, the CDR3 is TGTGCCAGCAGCTTAGCGATGGGGGAAGCTTTCTTT. Its protein is CASSLAMGEAFF.